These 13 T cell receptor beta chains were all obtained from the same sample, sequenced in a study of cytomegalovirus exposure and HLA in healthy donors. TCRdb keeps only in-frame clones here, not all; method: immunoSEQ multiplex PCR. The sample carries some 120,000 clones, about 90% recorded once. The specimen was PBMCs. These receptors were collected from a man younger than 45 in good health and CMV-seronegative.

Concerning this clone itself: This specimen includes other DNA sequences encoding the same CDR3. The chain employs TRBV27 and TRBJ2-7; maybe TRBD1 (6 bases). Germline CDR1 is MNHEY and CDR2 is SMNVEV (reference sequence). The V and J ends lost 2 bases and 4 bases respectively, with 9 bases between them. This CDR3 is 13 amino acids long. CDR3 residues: CASSLGTQYEQYF. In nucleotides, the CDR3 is TGTGCCAGCAGTTTAGGGACACAATACGAGCAGTACTTC.

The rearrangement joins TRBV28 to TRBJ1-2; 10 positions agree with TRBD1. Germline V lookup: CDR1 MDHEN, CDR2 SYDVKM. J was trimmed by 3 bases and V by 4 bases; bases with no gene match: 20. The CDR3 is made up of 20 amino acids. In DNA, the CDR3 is TGTGCCAGCAGTTCAATGGGATTGGGGACAGGGGAGGGCTCGGACTATGGCTACACCTTC. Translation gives CASSSMGLGTGEGSDYGYTF.

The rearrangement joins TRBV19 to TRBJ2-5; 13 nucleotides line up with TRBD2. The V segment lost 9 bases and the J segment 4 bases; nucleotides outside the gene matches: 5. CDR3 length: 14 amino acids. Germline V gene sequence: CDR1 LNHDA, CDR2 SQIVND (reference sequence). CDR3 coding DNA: TGTGCCAGCAGGACTAGCGGGGGTGGAGAGACCCAGTACTTC. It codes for CASRTSGGGETQYF.

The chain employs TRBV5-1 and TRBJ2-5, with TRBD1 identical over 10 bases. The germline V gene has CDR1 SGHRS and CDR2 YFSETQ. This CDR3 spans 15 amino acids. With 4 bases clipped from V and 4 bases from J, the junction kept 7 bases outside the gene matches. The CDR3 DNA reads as TGCGCCAGCAGCACAAGGACAGGGGGTTTAGAGACCCAGTACTTC. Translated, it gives CASSTRTGGLETQYF.

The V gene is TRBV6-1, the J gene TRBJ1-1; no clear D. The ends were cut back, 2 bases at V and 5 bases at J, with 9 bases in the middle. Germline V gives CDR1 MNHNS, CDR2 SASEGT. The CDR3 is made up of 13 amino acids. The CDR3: CASSEKGGTEAFF. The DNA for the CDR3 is TGTGCCAGCAGTGAAAAGGGAGGGACTGAAGCTTTCTTT.

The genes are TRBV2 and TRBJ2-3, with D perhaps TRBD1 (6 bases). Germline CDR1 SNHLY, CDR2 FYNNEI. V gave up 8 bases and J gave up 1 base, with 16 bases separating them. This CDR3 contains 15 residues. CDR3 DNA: TGTGCCAGCCCCTTGATAGGGGGTGGCACAGATACGCAGTATTTT. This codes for CASPLIGGGTDTQYF.

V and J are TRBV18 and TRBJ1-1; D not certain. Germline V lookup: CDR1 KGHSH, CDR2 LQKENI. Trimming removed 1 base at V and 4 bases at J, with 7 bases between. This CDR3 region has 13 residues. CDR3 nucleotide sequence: TGTGCCAGCTCACCACTAGGAGGCACTGAAGCTTTCTTT. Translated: CASSPLGGTEAFF.

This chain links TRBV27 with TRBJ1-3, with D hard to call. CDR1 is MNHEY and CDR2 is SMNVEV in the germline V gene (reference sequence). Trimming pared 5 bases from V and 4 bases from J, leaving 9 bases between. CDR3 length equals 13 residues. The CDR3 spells CASSPTRGNTIYF. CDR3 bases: TGTGCCAGCAGTCCCACTCGGGGAAACACCATATATTTT.

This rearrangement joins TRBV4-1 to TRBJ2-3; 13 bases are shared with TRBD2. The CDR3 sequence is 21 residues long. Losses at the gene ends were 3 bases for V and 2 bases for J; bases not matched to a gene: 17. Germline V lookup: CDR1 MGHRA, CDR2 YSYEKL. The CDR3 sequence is CASSHPIGLAGAVGTTDTQYF. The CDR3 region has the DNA TGCGCCAGCAGCCATCCGATCGGACTAGCGGGGGCCGTTGGGACCACAGATACGCAGTATTTT.

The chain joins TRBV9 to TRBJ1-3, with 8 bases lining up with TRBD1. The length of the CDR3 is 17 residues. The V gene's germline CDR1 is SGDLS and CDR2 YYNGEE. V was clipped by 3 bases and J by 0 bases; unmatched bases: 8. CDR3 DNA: TGTGCCAGCAGCGGACCAGGGACAGGATTCTCTGGAAACACCATATATTTT. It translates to CASSGPGTGFSGNTIYF.

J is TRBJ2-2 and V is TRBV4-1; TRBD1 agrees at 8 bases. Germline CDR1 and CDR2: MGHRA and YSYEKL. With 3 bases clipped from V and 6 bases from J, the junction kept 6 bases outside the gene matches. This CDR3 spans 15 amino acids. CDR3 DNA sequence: TGCGCCAGCAGCCAGAGGACAGGGCTAGCCGGGGAGCTGTTTTTT. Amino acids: CASSQRTGLAGELFF.

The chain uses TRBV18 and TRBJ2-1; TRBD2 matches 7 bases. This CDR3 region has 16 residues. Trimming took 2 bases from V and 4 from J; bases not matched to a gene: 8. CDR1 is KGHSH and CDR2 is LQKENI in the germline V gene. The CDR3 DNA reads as TGTGCCAGCTCACCAAAGGGCGGGGGTCTTTACAATGAGCAGTTCTTC. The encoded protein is CASSPKGGGLYNEQFF.

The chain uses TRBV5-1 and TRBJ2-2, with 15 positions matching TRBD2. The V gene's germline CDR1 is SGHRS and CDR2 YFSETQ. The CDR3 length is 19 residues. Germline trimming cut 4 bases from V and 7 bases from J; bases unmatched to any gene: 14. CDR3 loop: CASSPTGGLAGGPGGELFF. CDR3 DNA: TGCGCCAGCAGCCCGACGGGGGGACTAGCGGGGGGCCCGGGCGGGGAGCTGTTTTTT. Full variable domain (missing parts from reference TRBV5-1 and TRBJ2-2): KAGVTQTPRYLIKTRGQQVTLSCSPISGHRSVSWYQQTPGQGLQFLFEYFSETQRNKGNFPGRFSGRQFSNSRSEMNVSTLELGDSALYLCASSPTGGLAGGPGGELFFGEGSRLTVL.